The text below deals with one T cell receptor (beta chain). Its matching antigen is unknown. The entry originates in a study of OX40 agonist ivuxolimab in advanced cancers. Study conclusions and caveats: Low normalized T-cell clonal expansion was additionally recorded for some nonresponders.

The CDR3 runs 13 residues. Per germline, CDR1 MNHEY and CDR2 SVGAGI. Trimming pared 2 bases from V and 5 bases from J, leaving 10 bases between. The assay was immunoSEQ multiplex PCR, and TCRdb's table has in-frame clones only and misses some. The sample lists just over 20,000 clones, more than 75% occurring once. The chain uses TRBV6-5 and TRBJ2-7; no clear D. Source: CD4+ or CD8+ T cells sorted from blood, taken in a trial of the OX40 agonist ivuxolimab. The source is an adult with an advanced solid tumor such as melanoma, head and neck, liver or kidney cancer. The CDR3 DNA sequence: TGTGCCAGCAGTTACCTTGCGGAGAACGAGCAGTACTTC. It translates to CASSYLAENEQYF.